This is a list of T cell receptor beta chains from one sample in a study of OX40 agonist ivuxolimab in advanced cancers. Data came from immunoSEQ multiplex PCR; TCRdb stores just in-frame clones and leaves some out. This table holds some 70,000 clones, about 89% found once. Sequenced here: CD4+ or CD8+ T cells sorted from blood, sampled in a trial of the OX40 agonist ivuxolimab. The receptor set was obtained from an adult with an advanced solid tumor such as melanoma, head and neck, liver or kidney cancer. Both conserved end residues are part of each CDR3. A D gene is named only where the DNA matches it firmly. The listing skips clone size in some rows; elsewhere it reads once, few, many or a size class.

J,size,V,D,DNA,CDR3
TRBJ1-2,-,TRBV7-8,TRBD1,TGTGCCAGCAGCCCCTTGGGACAGGGCAACTATGGCTACACCTTC,CASSPLGQGNYGYTF
TRBJ2-6,-,TRBV5-4,-,TGTGCCAGCAGCTTGGAGCGGAGCTCTGGGGCCAACGTCCTGACTTTC,CASSLERSSGANVLTF
TRBJ2-7,-,TRBV18,-,TGTGCCAGCTCACCTCAACAGGGAACGGGGGAGCAGTACTTC,CASSPQQGTGEQYF
TRBJ2-1,-,TRBV28,TRBD2,TGTGCCAGCAGTCCCGGGACTAGCGGGAGCAATGAGCAGTTCTTC,CASSPGTSGSNEQFF
TRBJ2-2,-,TRBV28,-,TGTGCCAGCAGTTTAGGGTCCCTCACCGGGGAGCTGTTTTTT,CASSLGSLTGELFF
TRBJ1-5,-,TRBV21-1,-,TGTGCCAGCAGTCCGACAGCTCCGAATCAGCCCCAGCATTTT,CASSPTAPNQPQHF
TRBJ1-5,-,TRBV28,-,TGTGCCAGCAGCCAGACCAGGGAGGATCAGCCCCAGCATTTT,CASSQTREDQPQHF
TRBJ1-1,-,TRBV19,-,TGTGCCAGTACCTGGAACACTGAAGCTTTCTTT,CASTWNTEAFF
TRBJ2-5,-,TRBV7-6,-,TGTGCCAGCAGCTTTGAAGGGTCCGGGGAGACCCAGTACTTC,CASSFEGSGETQYF
TRBJ2-7,-,TRBV5-1,TRBD2,TGCGCCAGCAGCTGGGGACTAGCGGGGTCCTACGAGCAGTACTTC,CASSWGLAGSYEQYF
TRBJ1-1,-,TRBV19,-,TGTGCCAGTAGTATAGAAGGAAACAAGGTGGCTGAAGCTTTCTTT,CASSIEGNKVAEAFF
TRBJ2-1,-,TRBV27,-,TGTGCCAGCAGTTTAAAGGGGCAGTTCTTC,CASSLKGQFF
TRBJ1-1,-,TRBV18,-,TGTGCCAGCTCACCGGGGGGGAACACTGAAGCTTTCTTT,CASSPGGNTEAFF
TRBJ2-7,-,TRBV18,-,TGTGCCAGCTCACGAAGTCACTCCTACGAGCAGTACTTC,CASSRSHSYEQYF
TRBJ2-1,-,TRBV9,-,TGTGCCAGCAGCGCCCGGGGCAGAGAGGAGCAGTTCTTC,CASSARGREEQFF
TRBJ1-2,-,TRBV5-1,TRBD1,TGCGCCAGCAGCCCGCGGGGACAGGGGGCGGTACATGGCTACACCTTC,CASSPRGQGAVHGYTF
TRBJ2-7,-,TRBV4-2,TRBD1,TGTGCCAGCAGCCGGCCGGGACAGGGGGCAGTTGAGCAGTACTTC,CASSRPGQGAVEQYF
TRBJ2-1,-,TRBV2,-,TGTGCCAGCAGTGAAAGGACATACAATGAGCAGTTCTTC,CASSERTYNEQFF
TRBJ2-7,-,TRBV28,-,TGTGCCAGCAGTTTAGGGAGGGGGACGCCCTACGAGCAGTACTTC,CASSLGRGTPYEQYF
TRBJ2-5,-,TRBV6-1,-,TGTGCCAGCAGTGAAGGAGGGCAACAAGAGACCCAGTACTTC,CASSEGGQQETQYF
TRBJ1-4,-,TRBV2,-,TGTGCCAGCAGTGATTGGGAAAAACTGTTTTTT,CASSDWEKLFF
TRBJ1-1,-,TRBV6-5,-,TGTGCCAGCAGTCCGACCGACAGCCCTCTCACTGAAGCTTTCTTT,CASSPTDSPLTEAFF
TRBJ1-1,-,TRBV21-1,-,TGTGCCAGCAGCCGTCACAGGGGCAGGAAGGACACTGAAGCTTTCTTT,CASSRHRGRKDTEAFF
TRBJ1-2,-,TRBV19,TRBD1,TGTGCCAGTAGAAGGACAGGGGCTAACTATGGCTACACCTTC,CASRRTGANYGYTF
TRBJ1-5,-,TRBV19,-,TGTGCCAGTAGTAGTAAGGGGGAAGCCCAGCCCCAGCATTTT,CASSSKGEAQPQHF
TRBJ2-2,-,TRBV6-5,TRBD2,TGTGCCAGCAGTTACTCCGGGGGGGCAGACGGGGAGCTGTTTTTT,CASSYSGGADGELFF
TRBJ1-6,-,TRBV4-3,-,TGCGCCAGCAGCCAAGAACTCGGTTCACCCCTCCACTTT,CASSQELGSPLHF
TRBJ2-5,-,TRBV9,-,TGTGCCAGCAGCGTAGGACTAGGCTTTCAAGGAGAGACCCAGTACTTC,CASSVGLGFQGETQYF
TRBJ2-7,-,TRBV6-1,-,TGTGCCAGCAGGAAGAGGGGTGTCAACGAGCAGTACTTC,CASRKRGVNEQYF
TRBJ1-1,-,TRBV18,-,TGTGCCAGCTCACCATACCGTGGGACCGCGAACACTGAAGCTTTCTTT,CASSPYRGTANTEAFF
TRBJ2-1,-,TRBV7-9,-,TGTGCCAGCAGCTTATCAGGGCCTCTGGCCCAGTTCTTC,CASSLSGPLAQFF
TRBJ2-3,once,TRBV11-3,TRBD2,TGTGCCAGCAGCCCTAGGACTAGCGGGGGATCCACAGATACGCAGTATTTT,CASSPRTSGGSTDTQYF
TRBJ2-7,-,TRBV6-5,TRBD1,TGTGCCAGCAGCCCCCCCAGGGGGTCCTCCTACGAGCAGTACTTC,CASSPPRGSSYEQYF
TRBJ1-2,-,TRBV5-1,-,TGCGCCAGCAGCCATCCAAGGAACAACTATGGCTACACCTTC,CASSHPRNNYGYTF
TRBJ1-1,once,TRBV27,-,TGTGCCAGCAGTGAACTCGAGAACACTGAAGCTTTCTTT,CASSELENTEAFF
TRBJ2-7,-,TRBV28,-,TGTGCCAGCAGTCTAATCGGATTACAGGGTAACAACTACGAGCAGTACTTC,CASSLIGLQGNNYEQYF
TRBJ1-2,-,TRBV2,TRBD1,TGTGCCAGCAGTGACCAGGGGGCCGCGGGAAACTATGGCTACACCTTC,CASSDQGAAGNYGYTF
TRBJ2-7,-,TRBV6-5,-,TGTGCCAGCAGGAACTCCTACGAGCAGTACTTC,CASRNSYEQYF
TRBJ2-5,-,TRBV30,TRBD2,TGTGCCTGGAGCCTAGCGGGGGGGCCGCAGACCCAGTACTTC,CAWSLAGGPQTQYF
TRBJ2-2,-,TRBV4-2,TRBD1,TGTGCCAGCAGCAGGTCGTCGGGACAGGGATTCCGGGAGCTGTTTTTT,CASSRSSGQGFRELFF
TRBJ2-7,-,TRBV21-1,-,TGTGCCAGCAGCAAAGAGGAGGGACCACCGATCTCCTACGAGCAGTACTTC,CASSKEEGPPISYEQYF
TRBJ1-5,-,TRBV6-6,-,TGTGCCAGCAGAGATCGCATGCCCCAGCATTTT,CASRDRMPQHF